The 17 T cell receptor beta chains below come from one sample, sequenced in a study of T cell repertoires in breast cancer. Blocking oligonucleotides added to a second nested PCR suppressed unpaired genes. Using its own MiXCR run on the emulsion pairing reads, TCRdb lists one record per CDR3 protein. The sample yields approximately 4,000 distinct CDR3 sequences, 35% seen once. Primers covering all TCR V genes were used in emulsion RT-PCR on CD8+ T cells. The sequenced sample was CD8+ T cells. The receptors stem from a pool of human donors with breast cancer or a healthy control (not recorded which).

This clonotype was seen a handful of times. The chain joins TRBV30 to TRBJ1-2; 7 bases agree with TRBD1. V shed 7 bases and J 7 bases; nucleotides not matched to a gene: 15. Germline CDR1 GTSNPN, CDR2 SVGIG (reference sequence). CDR3 length: 14 amino acids. CDR3 sequence (DNA): TGTGCCTCCTCCCCGCAGACAGGGATCGTTGGCTACACCTTC. Residues: CASSPQTGIVGYTF.

The chain is built from TRBV3-1 and TRBJ1-1; a weak D match, TRBD1 (5 bases). Trimming pared 4 bases from V and 5 bases from J, leaving 8 bases between. Germline values: CDR1 LGHDT, CDR2 YNNKEL (reference sequence). The CDR3 is 12 residues long. The CDR3 DNA is TGTGCCAGCAGCCGGGGGGGAACTGAAGCTTTCTTT. Its translation is CASSRGGTEAFF.

The chain has TRBV20-1 and TRBJ2-7, with D possibly called TRBD1 or TRBD2 (6 bases each). The V and J ends lost 0 bases and 2 bases respectively, with 26 bases between them. Germline assignment: CDR1 DFQATT and CDR2 SNEGSKA (reference sequence). CDR3 length: 19 residues. The CDR3 sequence: CSARDRGGHGGPNPYEQYF. The CDR3 DNA reads as TGCAGTGCTAGAGATCGGGGCGGTCATGGGGGGCCGAATCCCTACGAGCAGTACTTC.

This clonotype was seen a handful of times. V usage is TRBV25-1 and J usage is TRBJ2-2; D tentatively fits TRBD1 or TRBD2 (5 bases each). The V end lost 3 bases, the J end lost 4 bases, and 12 bases lay between the germline ends. CDR3 length: 15 residues. Germline V gene lookup returns CDR1 MGHDK and CDR2 SYGVNS. The DNA for the CDR3 is TGTGCCAGCAGTGACCCCCGGGACGGCACCGGGGAGCTGTTTTTT. This encodes CASSDPRDGTGELFF.

The chain carries TRBV4-2 and TRBJ2-1, with D tentatively TRBD1 or TRBD2 (5 bases each). Germline CDR1 is LGHNA and CDR2 is YNFKEQ. The CDR3 sequence is 18 residues long. V lost 3 bases to trimming and J lost 6 bases, with 24 bases between them. The CDR3 spells CASSHPSPGAPETNEQFF. DNA for the CDR3: TGTGCCAGCAGCCACCCCTCCCCCGGGGCACCGGAGACCAATGAGCAGTTCTTC.

The sample holds many counts of this clonotype. DNA for the CDR3: TGTGCCAGCAGTGTATCGGGGGATCAGCCCCAGCATTTT. Its protein product is CASSVSGDQPQHF. This chain connects TRBV28 to TRBJ1-5; perhaps TRBD1 as D (5 bases). Germline values: CDR1 MDHEN, CDR2 SYDVKM. Between the trimmed V and J ends, which lost 5 bases and 5 bases, there was a span of 10 bases. This CDR3 comprises 13 residues.

With regard to this clonotype: The germline gene is not matched at one end of the junction; a read error may be the cause. CDR3 coding DNA: TGTACCAGCAGTGGCGGGAACACCGGGAAGCTGTTTTTT. Its translation: CTSSGGNTGKLFF. The chain links TRBV7-6 to TRBJ2-2, with D possibly matching TRBD2 (6 bases). The germline V gene encodes CDR1 SGHVS and CDR2 FNYEAQ. This CDR3 spans 13 amino acids.

About this clonotype: A much larger clone differs from this one at a single base, so this may be a read error. The chain joins TRBV2 to TRBJ2-3, with TRBD2 identical over 7 bases. This CDR3 is built from 11 residues. CDR1 and CDR2 (germline): SNHLY, FYNNEI. CDR3 bases: TGTGCCAGCGGGAGGGCAGATATGCAGTATTTT. It codes for CASGRADMQYF.

This clonotype has ten or more counts. This chain connects TRBV28 to TRBJ1-1; D possibly corresponds to TRBD1 (6 bases). The CDR3 has 15 residues. Trimming cost V 5 bases and J 1 base, with 14 bases left between them. Germline loops: CDR1 MDHEN, CDR2 SYDVKM. The CDR3 DNA reads as TGTGCCAGCAGTCCCCAAAGCAGGGGGAACACTGAAGCTTTCTTT. This gives the protein CASSPQSRGNTEAFF.

This clonotype was seen a few times. The chain combines TRBV11-2 with TRBJ1-1; D unclear. The length of the CDR3 is 13 residues. Per the germline V gene, CDR1 is SGHAT and CDR2 is FQNNGV. The germline V and J ends were trimmed by 2 bases and 10 bases, with 14 bases remaining between them. The CDR3 nucleotides are TGTGCCAGCAGCTTATCGGTCGAGGGTGGAGCTTTCTTT. It encodes CASSLSVEGGAFF. The variable domain in full, with the rest retrieved from reference TRBV11-2 and TRBJ1-1, is EAGVAQSPRYKIIEKRQSVAFWCNPISGHATLYWYQQILGQGPKLLIQFQNNGVVDDSQLPKDRFSAERLKGVDSTLKIQPAKLEDSAVYLCASSLSVEGGAFFGQGTRLTVV.

This clonotype was detected ten times or more. J is TRBJ2-4 and V is TRBV28; a weak D match, TRBD1 (6 bases). The germline V gene encodes CDR1 MDHEN and CDR2 SYDVKM. V was cut by 3 bases and J by 0 bases, with 21 bases left in between. CDR3 length equals 19 residues. The CDR3 region is CASSLTGPRHTIAKNIQYF. As DNA, the CDR3 is TGTGCCAGCAGTTTGACAGGCCCTAGGCACACGATAGCCAAAAACATTCAGTACTTC.

This clonotype has just a few counts. This chain connects TRBV9 to TRBJ2-5; 8 nucleotides align to TRBD1. Germline CDR1 is SGDLS and CDR2 is YYNGEE. The CDR3 is made up of 16 amino acids. V shed 3 bases, J shed 6 bases, and the junction held 13 bases outside the gene matches. For the CDR3, the DNA is TGTGCCAGCAGCGATTCCTTGACAGGGGCGATAAAGACCCAGTACTTC. This encodes CASSDSLTGAIKTQYF.

The V and J genes are TRBV4-1 and TRBJ1-2, with D tentatively TRBD1 (6 bases). This CDR3 is 15 amino acids long. The V end lost 3 bases, the J end lost 0 bases, and 11 bases lay between the germline ends. The germline V gene has CDR1 MGHRA and CDR2 YSYEKL. The CDR3 here is CASSQGDTSNYGYTF. The CDR3 DNA reads TGCGCCAGCAGCCAGGGGGACACCTCTAACTATGGCTACACCTTC.

The rearrangement uses TRBV2 and TRBJ1-5; D ambiguous. The CDR3 consists of 14 residues. V was clipped by 4 bases and J by 3 bases, with 10 bases between them. The germline V gene has CDR1 SNHLY and CDR2 FYNNEI. CDR3 nucleotides: TGTGCCAGCAGTGGAAGGCAAAACAATCAGCCCCAGCATTTT. It translates to CASSGRQNNQPQHF.

On this clonotype: A read error is possible here, since a much larger clone lies one base away. This rearrangement joins TRBV30 to TRBJ1-6; D perhaps matches TRBD1 (5 bases). This CDR3 comprises 13 residues. Germline V gives CDR1 GTSNPN, CDR2 SVGIG (reference sequence). The DNA for the CDR3 is TGTGCCAGGAGAGGGACTGAGCTTTCACCCCTCCACTTT. This translates into CARRGTELSPLHF.

This clonotype was picked up a small number of times. The chain uses TRBV7-2 and TRBJ2-2, with D possibly being TRBD2 (6 bases). Trimming pared 6 bases from V and 5 bases from J, leaving 10 bases between. CDR1 and CDR2 (germline): SGHTA, FQGNSA. The CDR3 totals 13 residues. CDR3 nucleotide sequence: TGTGCCAGCAGGGAGGGCGGTACCGGGGAGCTGTTTTTT. Translation: CASREGGTGELFF.

This clonotype was found many times. The gene calls are TRBV4-1 and TRBJ1-2; weak D call: TRBD1 (6 bases). Per germline, CDR1 MGHRA and CDR2 YSYEKL. Trimming removed 1 base from V and 5 bases from J, with 17 bases in between. The CDR3 loop spans 16 amino acids. DNA of the CDR3: TGCGCCAGCAGCCAAGTTTCGGTTAGGACAGCATATGGCTACACCTTC. It encodes CASSQVSVRTAYGYTF.